What follows are 25 T cell receptor beta chains derived from one specimen sequenced in a study of cytomegalovirus exposure and HLA in healthy donors. The PCR contained 60 Vbeta and 13 Jbeta primers. Clones were read by immunoSEQ multiplex PCR, and TCRdb kept only the in-frame ones, dropping some. The table has about 82,000 clones, 70% to 85% seen once; the top ten hold roughly an eighth. The specimen was PBMCs. These receptor sequences come from a human donor in good health.

CDR3 nucleotide sequence: TGTGCCAGCAGTGAACTACCCTACGAGCAGTACTTC. Its translation is CASSELPYEQYF. This rearrangement joins TRBV2 to TRBJ2-7, with D unresolved. V was clipped by 2 bases and J by 2 bases, with 4 bases between them. Germline CDR1 reads SNHLY; CDR2 reads FYNNEI. The CDR3 extends over 12 amino acids.

J is TRBJ2-5 and V is TRBV19; 11 bases agree with TRBD1. Germline V gene sequence: CDR1 LNHDA, CDR2 SQIVND (reference sequence). The CDR3 totals 14 residues. The ends lost 5 bases at V and 4 bases at J; junction bases unmatched: 3. The DNA of the CDR3 is TGTGCCAGTAGTTTGGACAGGGGGCGAGAGACCCAGTACTTC. Translating it yields CASSLDRGRETQYF.

This clone was counted only a few times. The CDR3 sequence: CASSQGVDYNEQFF. CDR3 nucleotide sequence: TGTGCCAGTAGTCAGGGGGTGGACTACAATGAGCAGTTCTTC. The J gene is TRBJ2-1, the V gene TRBV19; TRBD1 aligns across 7 bases. CDR1 and CDR2 (germline): LNHDA, SQIVND (reference sequence). The CDR3 has 14 amino acids. Trimming took 5 bases from V and 3 from J; bases not matched to a gene: 4. Filled out from reference TRBV19 and TRBJ2-1, the complete variable domain reads DGGITQSPKYLFRKEGQNVTLSCEQNLNHDAMYWYRQDPGQGLRLIYYSQIVNDFQKGDIAEGYSVSREKKESFPLTVTSAQKNPTAFYLCASSQGVDYNEQFFGPGTRLTVL.

This clone came up a few times. V usage is TRBV19 and J usage is TRBJ1-2; D ambiguous. The V end lost 1 base, the J end lost 3 bases, and 9 bases lay between the germline ends. The CDR3 has 14 amino acids. The germline CDR1 and CDR2 sequences are LNHDA and SQIVND (reference sequence). The CDR3 DNA reads as TGTGCCAGTAGTATAGTATCCGGGTACTATGGCTACACCTTC. It yields the protein CASSIVSGYYGYTF.

CDR3 region: CASSIYLAADTQYF. CDR3 DNA sequence: TGTGCCAGTAGTATTTACCTAGCGGCAGATACGCAGTATTTT. The chain carries TRBV19 and TRBJ2-3; TRBD2 agrees at 7 bases. The V gene end was trimmed by 3 bases and the J gene end by 4 bases; junction bases not matched to a gene: 4. The CDR3 is 14 residues long. The germline V gene has CDR1 LNHDA and CDR2 SQIVND (reference sequence). The full variable domain, completed using reference TRBV19 and TRBJ2-3, is DGGITQSPKYLFRKEGQNVTLSCEQNLNHDAMYWYRQDPGQGLRLIYYSQIVNDFQKGDIAEGYSVSREKKESFPLTVTSAQKNPTAFYLCASSIYLAADTQYFGPGTRLTVL.

The chain combines TRBV5-4 with TRBJ2-7, with D perhaps TRBD1 (6 bases). Germline values: CDR1 SGHNT, CDR2 YYREEE (reference sequence). The CDR3 totals 12 residues. Trimming cost V 0 bases and J 12 bases, with 13 bases left between them. The CDR3 nucleotides read TGTGCCAGCAGCTTGGGACAGGCTCACCGGTACTTC. Residues: CASSLGQAHRYF. The full variable domain, its missing parts supplied by reference TRBV5-4 and TRBJ2-7, is ETGVTQSPTHLIKTRGQQVTLRCSSQSGHNTVSWYQQALGQGPQFIFQYYREEENGRGNFPPRFSGLQFPNYSSELNVNALELDDSALYLCASSLGQAHRYFGPGTRLTVT.

The chain uses TRBV7-2 and TRBJ2-1; D might be TRBD2 (6 bases). Germline V gene sequence: CDR1 SGHTA, CDR2 FQGNSA. This CDR3 has 13 residues. Trimming shortened V by 11 bases and J by 1 base, and 12 bases separated the two germline ends. Written as DNA, the CDR3 is TGTGCCTCGCTAGCGATATCCTACAATGAGCAGTTCTTC. Amino acids: CASLAISYNEQFF. Full variable domain (rest looked up from reference TRBV7-2 and TRBJ2-1): GAGVSQSPSNKVTEKGKDVELRCDPISGHTALYWYRQSLGQGLEFLIYFQGNSAPDKSGLPSDRFSAERTGGSVSTLTIQRTQQEDSAVYLCASLAISYNEQFFGPGTRLTVL.

This clone was seen only once. The chain couples TRBV19 to TRBJ2-7, with TRBD2 matching over 9 bases. The V segment lost 9 bases and the J segment 1 base; nucleotides outside the gene matches: 10. The CDR3 is 15 amino acids. CDR1 is LNHDA and CDR2 is SQIVND in the germline V gene (reference sequence). This chain's CDR3 is CASRNQGLASYEQYF. The CDR3, as DNA: TGTGCCAGCCGCAACCAGGGACTAGCTTCCTACGAGCAGTACTTC.

This clone was seen a few times. V usage is TRBV6-6 and J usage is TRBJ2-3; possibly TRBD2 for D (6 bases). The V and J ends lost 5 bases and 1 base respectively, with 13 bases between them. Germline assignment: CDR1 MNHNY and CDR2 SVGAGI (reference sequence). The CDR3 spans 15 residues. The CDR3 DNA is TGTGCCAGCAGTCCCCTGGAGGGCGGCACAGATACGCAGTATTTT. It encodes CASSPLEGGTDTQYF.

The chain couples TRBV6-1 to TRBJ2-1, with no clear D. V shed 1 base and J shed 5 bases, with 9 bases lying between them. CDR3 length equals 14 residues. Germline values: CDR1 MNHNS, CDR2 SASEGT. The CDR3 sequence: CASSEEAHDNEQFF. CDR3 nucleotide sequence: TGTGCCAGCAGTGAAGAAGCCCATGACAATGAGCAGTTCTTC.

This clone has a handful of counts. The chain uses TRBV5-6 and TRBJ2-7, with a possible D match to TRBD2 (6 bases). Germline loops: CDR1 SGHDT, CDR2 YYEEEE. Trimming cost V 4 bases and J 3 bases, with 11 bases left between them. The CDR3 spans 13 residues. The CDR3 DNA reads as TGTGCCAGCAGCCCCTTCGGGAGCTACGAGCAGTACTTC. The encoded protein is CASSPFGSYEQYF.

The chain joins TRBV14 to TRBJ1-2, with 8 bases matching TRBD1. CDR1 SGHDN and CDR2 FVKESK come from the germline V gene. The length of the CDR3 is 15 residues. Trimming at V came to 8 bases and at J to 0 bases, leaving 8 bases not matched to a gene. CDR3 nucleotide sequence: TGTGCCAGCGCCCGCGCAGGGGGCACTAACTATGGCTACACCTTC. This encodes CASARAGGTNYGYTF.

The CDR3 protein is CATKSIEVIYEQYF. CDR3 sequence (DNA): TGCGCCACCAAAAGCATTGAGGTTATCTACGAGCAGTACTTC. The chain uses TRBV10-2 and TRBJ2-7; no firm D call. Germline V gene sequence: CDR1 WSHSY, CDR2 SAAADI. The CDR3 runs 14 residues. V was pared by 10 bases and J by 3 bases, with 19 bases between.

This chain joins TRBV27 and TRBJ1-4; 10 bases line up with TRBD1. With V trimmed by 8 bases and J by 6 bases, 0 bases remained unmatched. There are 12 residues in the CDR3. Looked up from germline, CDR1 is MNHEY and CDR2 is SMNVEV (reference sequence). The DNA for the CDR3 is TGTGCCAGCGGGACAGGGGATGAAAAACTGTTTTTT. Translated, it gives CASGTGDEKLFF.

The chain has TRBV29-1 and TRBJ1-1; D may be TRBD1 (5 bases). This CDR3 comprises 11 residues. The V and J ends lost 4 bases and 6 bases respectively, with 9 bases between them. Germline V gene lookup returns CDR1 SQVTM and CDR2 ANQGSEA. The CDR3 spells CSVAVGPEAFF. CDR3 in DNA: TGCAGCGTTGCGGTGGGGCCTGAAGCTTTCTTT.

The chain links TRBV25-1 to TRBJ1-6, with 9 bases that match TRBD1. In germline, CDR1 is MGHDK, CDR2 SYGVNS. V dropped 4 bases and J dropped 8; count of bases not matched to a gene: 6. The CDR3 extends over 15 amino acids. The CDR3 loop reads CASSAQGTGHSPLHF. The CDR3 DNA reads TGTGCCAGCAGTGCTCAGGGGACAGGGCATTCACCCCTCCACTTT.

Points on this clone: The junction departs from germline at one end; a sequencing error may be responsible. J is TRBJ1-1 and V is TRBV19; D is ambiguous. Per germline, CDR1 LNHDA and CDR2 SQIVND (reference sequence). This CDR3 region has 14 residues. CDR3 region: CASSLVGVNSEAFF. DNA of the CDR3: TGTGCCAGTAGTTTAGTGGGAGTGAACTCTGAAGCTTTCTTT.

This chain connects TRBV9 to TRBJ1-5; D is unclear. This CDR3 contains 14 residues. Trimming shortened V by 7 bases and J by 3 bases, and 14 bases separated the two germline ends. Germline CDR1 is SGDLS and CDR2 is YYNGEE. CDR3 sequence: CASSGEWDNQPQHF. The CDR3 nucleotides read TGTGCCAGCTCCGGGGAGTGGGACAATCAGCCCCAGCATTTT.

This chain uses TRBV11-2 with TRBJ2-5, with D uncertain. Germline lookup yields CDR1 SGHAT and CDR2 FQNNGV. V was cut by 5 bases and J by 2 bases, with 15 bases left in between. The CDR3 is made up of 15 amino acids. CDR3 sequence (DNA): TGTGCCAGCAGCCCCCCCCCGTGGGCTCAAGAGACCCAGTACTTC. Its protein product is CASSPPPWAQETQYF.

This clone was observed a few times. This chain's CDR3 is CASALRGNTEAFF. CDR3 in DNA: TGCGCCAGCGCCCTACGGGGGAACACTGAAGCTTTCTTT. This chain joins TRBV5-1 and TRBJ1-1, with unresolved D. Trimming left V 7 bases short and J 1 base short, with 11 bases between. There are 13 residues in the CDR3. The germline CDR1 and CDR2 sequences are SGHRS and YFSETQ.

This clone has more than one count but fewer than ten. The J gene is TRBJ1-1, the V gene TRBV4-1, with 11 bases that match TRBD1. V dropped 4 bases and J dropped 7; count of bases not matched to a gene: 8. This CDR3 region has 15 residues. The germline gives CDR1 MGHRA, CDR2 YSYEKL. CDR3 residues: CASSREGQGAIEAFF. DNA for the CDR3: TGCGCCAGCAGCCGAGAAGGACAGGGGGCTATTGAAGCTTTCTTT.

The V gene is TRBV19, the J gene TRBJ1-5; 10 nucleotides line up with TRBD1. The germline V gene encodes CDR1 LNHDA and CDR2 SQIVND (reference sequence). With 8 bases clipped from V and 6 bases from J, the junction kept 10 bases outside the gene matches. This CDR3 has 15 amino acids. The CDR3 DNA follows: TGTGCCAGTTCCCCCAGGGGACAGGGGCTTCAGCCCCAGCATTTT. Translated, it gives CASSPRGQGLQPQHF.

The chain recombines TRBV5-1 with TRBJ2-4; 8 positions agree with TRBD2. The V gene end was trimmed by 0 bases and the J gene end by 4 bases; junction bases not matched to a gene: 6. The CDR3 extends over 16 amino acids. Per germline, CDR1 SGHRS and CDR2 YFSETQ. In DNA, the CDR3 is TGCGCCAGCAGCTTGGCCACGGGCGGGGGGAAAAACATTCAGTACTTC. As protein: CASSLATGGGKNIQYF.

This clone was counted a few times. The chain recombines TRBV27 with TRBJ1-5; tentative D call: TRBD1 (5 bases). V was cut by 3 bases and J by 4 bases, with 7 bases left in between. CDR1 and CDR2 (germline): MNHEY, SMNVEV (reference sequence). The CDR3 extends over 13 amino acids. The CDR3 sequence is CASSFGGNQPQHF. The CDR3, as DNA: TGTGCCAGCAGTTTCGGGGGAAATCAGCCCCAGCATTTT.

This chain links TRBV4-1 with TRBJ2-5; TRBD1 agrees at 8 bases. Trimming took 1 base from V and 1 from J; bases not matched to a gene: 8. The CDR3 has 17 residues. Germline V gene data show CDR1 as MGHRA and CDR2 as YSYEKL. CDR3 sequence (DNA): TGCGCCAGCAGCCAAGGCTTCTTACAGGGGGGCCAAGAGACCCAGTACTTC. It yields the protein CASSQGFLQGGQETQYF.